What follows are 14 T cell receptor beta chains derived from one specimen sequenced in a study of T cell responses to AZD1222 COVID-19 vaccine. The table came from immunoSEQ multiplex PCR; TCRdb's copy has only in-frame clones and leaves some out. The sample consists of about 120,000 clones, 80% to 95% of them appearing once. Sequenced material: peripheral blood, taken on day 0 of AZD1222 vaccination. Receptors were obtained from an adult in good health.

This rearrangement joins TRBV2 to TRBJ1-2; 8 bases are a match to TRBD1. The junction had 9 bases not matched to a gene; V was cut back by 4 bases and J by 8 bases. Germline CDR1 SNHLY, CDR2 FYNNEI. This CDR3 is built from 14 residues. The chain's CDR3 is CASSAADRDLGYTF. The CDR3 bases are TGTGCCAGCAGTGCGGCGGACAGGGACCTCGGCTACACCTTC.

The chain joins TRBV5-1 to TRBJ1-4, with TRBD1 as a possible D gene (6 bases). Germline V gives CDR1 SGHRS, CDR2 YFSETQ. V lost 4 bases and J 7 bases, leaving 14 bases between the germline ends. The length of the CDR3 is 14 residues. The CDR3 DNA sequence: TGCGCCAGCAGCCCGACAGGCCCCGTTGAAAAACTGTTTTTT. Its protein is CASSPTGPVEKLFF.

This clone was observed once. The rearrangement links TRBV28 to TRBJ2-3; 9 positions match TRBD2. V shed 6 bases and J 5 bases; nucleotides not matched to a gene: 12. Germline-derived CDR1 and CDR2 are MDHEN and SYDVKM. There are 16 residues in the CDR3. This CDR3 is CASSPTAGTSQDTQYF. Written as DNA, the CDR3 is TGTGCCAGCAGCCCGACCGCCGGGACTAGCCAAGATACGCAGTATTTT.

The genes are TRBV5-6 and TRBJ1-5, with D perhaps matching TRBD1 (6 bases). CDR3 length: 13 amino acids. V shed 4 bases and J shed 7 bases, with 12 bases lying between them. Germline CDR1 SGHDT, CDR2 YYEEEE. CDR3 sequence (DNA): TGTGCCAGCAGCCGGCGGGGGGCCCAGCCCCAGCATTTT. Encoded protein: CASSRRGAQPQHF.

This CDR3 reads CASRSGGPGNTIYF. As DNA, the CDR3 is TGCGCCAGCAGATCGGGGGGGCCTGGAAACACCATATATTTT. V usage is TRBV4-1 and J usage is TRBJ1-3; a possible D gene is TRBD1 (6 bases). The CDR3 sequence is 14 residues long. V lost 6 bases and J 2 bases, leaving 11 bases between the germline ends. Germline CDR1 is MGHRA and CDR2 is YSYEKL.

This chain links TRBV11-2 with TRBJ2-5, with a tentative D call TRBD1 (6 bases). The CDR3 spans 11 residues. V lost 5 bases, J lost 13 bases, and 14 bases lay in between. The germline gives CDR1 SGHAT, CDR2 FQNNGV. DNA of the CDR3: TGTGCCAGCAGCGTACCGGGACATATGTACTTC. This encodes CASSVPGHMYF. Combining the CDR3 with reference TRBV11-2 and TRBJ2-5 gives the whole variable domain EAGVAQSPRYKIIEKRQSVAFWCNPISGHATLYWYQQILGQGPKLLIQFQNNGVVDDSQLPKDRFSAERLKGVDSTLKIQPAKLEDSAVYLCASSVPGHMYFGPGTRLLVL.

J is TRBJ2-1 and V is TRBV5-4; 11 nucleotides align to TRBD2. Germline V lookup: CDR1 SGHNT, CDR2 YYREEE (reference sequence). V was clipped by 2 bases and J by 7 bases; unmatched bases: 5. The length of the CDR3 is 15 residues. CDR3 DNA: TGTGCCAGCAGCTTACTAGCGGGGGCCGTGAATGAGCAGTTCTTC. Encoded protein: CASSLLAGAVNEQFF.

The chain carries TRBV28 and TRBJ2-7; 9 bases match TRBD2. This CDR3 has 14 amino acids. Germline V gives CDR1 MDHEN, CDR2 SYDVKM. Unmatched junction bases numbered 7, after V lost 8 bases and J lost 2 bases. CDR3 in amino acids: CASGGGGVTYEQYF. The CDR3 DNA reads TGTGCCAGCGGTGGCGGGGGGGTAACCTACGAGCAGTACTTC.

The chain couples TRBV7-9 to TRBJ1-2, with D possibly matching TRBD1 (5 bases). CDR1 SEHNR and CDR2 FQNEAQ come from the germline V gene (reference sequence). The V and J ends lost 2 bases and 8 bases respectively, with 6 bases between them. This CDR3 has 11 residues. The CDR3 spells CASSLRGGYTF. In DNA, the CDR3 is TGTGCCAGCAGCTTAAGGGGCGGCTACACCTTC. Filled out from reference TRBV7-9 and TRBJ1-2, the complete variable domain reads DTGVSQNPRHKITKRGQNVTFRCDPISEHNRLYWYRQTLGQGPEFLTYFQNEAQLEKSRLLSDRFSAERPKGSFSTLEIQRTEQGDSAMYLCASSLRGGYTFGSGTRLTVV.

J is TRBJ1-5 and V is TRBV6-2 or TRBV6-3; TRBD1 agrees at 9 bases. The CDR3 covers 17 residues. With 6 bases clipped from V and 4 bases from J, the junction kept 13 bases outside the gene matches. CDR1 MNHEY and CDR2 SVGEGT come from the germline V gene. The CDR3 bases are TGTGCCAGCAGCTTCACCACCGGGACAGGGACAAATCAGCCCCAGCATTTT. Its protein is CASSFTTGTGTNQPQHF.

The chain is built from TRBV12-5 and TRBJ2-3; D gene ambiguous. The CDR3 runs to 14 residues. Germline V lookup: CDR1 LGHNT, CDR2 FRNRAP. V was trimmed by 1 base and J by 2 bases, leaving 7 bases between them. The CDR3 DNA sequence: TGTGCTAGTGGTTTGGCCCCCCTCACAGATACGCAGTATTTT. Protein sequence: CASGLAPLTDTQYF.

V usage is TRBV5-4 and J usage is TRBJ1-2; the match to TRBD1 covers 8 bases. The CDR3 extends over 13 amino acids. V was pared by 4 bases and J by 4 bases, with 3 bases of the junction left unmatched. Germline V CDR1 and CDR2: SGHNT, YYREEE (reference sequence). CDR3 protein: CASSPDRVYGYTF. For the CDR3, the DNA is TGTGCCAGCAGCCCGGACAGGGTCTATGGCTACACCTTC.

CDR3 loop: CASSQNERGPLYNEQFF. In DNA, the CDR3 is TGCGCCAGCAGCCAAAACGAGCGGGGTCCATTATACAATGAGCAGTTCTTC. The chain uses TRBV4-3 and TRBJ2-1; 7 nucleotides line up with TRBD2. The J segment lost 4 bases and the V segment lost 2 bases, leaving 11 bases of the junction unmatched. Germline V gene sequence: CDR1 LGHNA, CDR2 YSLEER. CDR3 length: 17 amino acids.

The rearrangement uses TRBV5-4 and TRBJ2-5; tentatively, D is TRBD1 (6 bases). This CDR3 has 14 amino acids. The V gene's germline CDR1 is SGHNT and CDR2 YYREEE (reference sequence). The germline V and J ends were trimmed by 2 bases and 4 bases, with 12 bases remaining between them. Here the CDR3 reads CASSFQGKIETQYF. CDR3 DNA: TGTGCCAGCAGCTTTCAGGGGAAAATAGAGACCCAGTACTTC.